This TCR beta chain was observed in a study of cytomegalovirus exposure and HLA in healthy donors. Background on the study: There were 100 million to 120 million unique TCR beta sequences, drawn from approximately 180 million T cells, in an earlier analysis.

Primers for the PCR totalled 60 Vbeta and 13 Jbeta. Sequencing used immunoSEQ multiplex PCR; TCRdb keeps in-frame clones, though not all of them. The profile shows 170,000 or so clones, more than 60% of them singletons. With respect to this clone: Sequence at one end of the junction differs from germline and may be a read error.

Sequenced input: PBMCs. The TCR originated in a woman aged 50 to 60 in good health and CMV-seropositive.

The CDR3 region has the DNA TGTGCCAGCAGTATAAGAGGACAGCTCGTTTTC. Translated, it gives CASSIRGQLVF. The chain couples TRBV28 to TRBJ2-4, with D possibly matching TRBD1 (6 bases). The germline gives CDR1 MDHEN, CDR2 SYDVKM. CDR3 length: 11 residues.